Shown below are 24 T cell receptor beta chains from a single sample sequenced in a study. TCRdb re-analysed the RT-PCR reads in MiXCR, keeping a single row per CDR3 protein. Here the sample spans about 680,000 distinct CDR3 sequences, 11% to 15% being singletons. What was sequenced was memory CD4+ T cells from blood. The receptors here all came from a female donor in good health, serving as a healthy control.

This clonotype was counted between two and nine times. The gene calls are TRBV24-1 and TRBJ2-1; TRBD1 might be the D (5 bases). The V gene's germline CDR1 is KGHDR and CDR2 SFDVKD. This CDR3 contains 14 residues. V lost 4 bases, J lost 10 bases, and 16 bases lay in between. This CDR3 is CATSDPVKGREQFF. The CDR3 DNA reads as TGTGCCACCAGTGACCCAGTGAAGGGGCGGGAGCAGTTCTTC.

This clonotype has just a few counts. The chain recombines TRBV6-5 with TRBJ2-5; possible D gene TRBD1, 5 bases. Germline assignment: CDR1 MNHEY and CDR2 SVGAGI. The CDR3 contains 14 residues. Trimming removed 2 bases from V and 1 base from J, with 8 bases in between. Here the CDR3 DNA reads TGTGCCAGCAGTTACGGCAGGGTCCAAGAGACCCAGTACTTC. This sequence encodes CASSYGRVQETQYF.

This clonotype showed up many times. The chain couples TRBV5-1 to TRBJ1-2, with 7 bases fitting TRBD1. Germline lookup yields CDR1 SGHRS and CDR2 YFSETQ. The CDR3 spans 16 residues. The V gene end was trimmed by 4 bases and the J gene end by 5 bases; junction bases not matched to a gene: 14. CDR3 loop: CASSPSPGQPWYGYTF. The CDR3 DNA sequence: TGCGCCAGCAGCCCTTCCCCGGGACAGCCCTGGTATGGCTACACCTTC.

Turning to this clonotype: A read error may explain this, as a much larger clone is one base away. The chain employs TRBV27 and TRBJ2-4; D remains ambiguous. V was cut by 6 bases and J by 9 bases, with 9 bases left in between. The V gene's germline CDR1 is MNHEY and CDR2 SMNVEV (reference sequence). The CDR3 sequence is 11 residues long. CDR3 DNA sequence: TGTGCCAGCAGCCCCCGGAGCATTCAGTACTTC. It specifies CASSPRSIQYF.

The genes are TRBV27 and TRBJ1-6; no firm D call. The germline CDR1 and CDR2 sequences are MNHEY and SMNVEV (reference sequence). The CDR3 loop spans 14 amino acids. The V end was cut by 6 bases, the J end by 13 bases, with 19 bases between. In nucleotides, the CDR3 is TGTGCCAGCAGCGCCTTGGAAGGAGGCCCCCCCCTCCACTTT. It codes for CASSALEGGPPLHF.

The chain recombines TRBV20-1 with TRBJ2-1; no firm D call. The V end lost 0 bases, the J end lost 7 bases, and 10 bases lay between the germline ends. The CDR3 runs to 13 residues. Germline-derived CDR1 and CDR2 are DFQATT and SNEGSKA (reference sequence). The CDR3 nucleotides read TGCAGTGCTAGAGATAATAGGTTGAATGAGCAGTTCTTC. As protein: CSARDNRLNEQFF.

This clonotype has just a few counts. The chain couples TRBV6-6 to TRBJ1-5; D is possibly TRBD1 (6 bases). V gave up 6 bases and J gave up 5 bases, with 17 bases separating them. The length of the CDR3 is 15 residues. CDR1 is MNHNY, CDR2 SVGAGI, per germline (reference sequence). CDR3 protein: CASSLNRVGDQPQHF. The CDR3 nucleotides are TGTGCCAGCAGCCTGAACAGGGTAGGGGATCAGCCCCAGCATTTT.

The table lists this clonotype with a count of one. The chain uses TRBV20-1 and TRBJ2-5; 12 bases align to TRBD2. The CDR3 loop spans 16 amino acids. The V gene's germline CDR1 is DFQATT and CDR2 SNEGSKA (reference sequence). Trimming removed 3 bases from V and 2 bases from J; junction bases left unmatched: 7. CDR3 sequence: CSASTGLAGWQETQYF. CDR3 DNA: TGCAGTGCTAGTACCGGACTAGCGGGGTGGCAAGAGACCCAGTACTTC.

There are many counts of this clonotype. A read error may produce the germline difference seen at one junction end. The J gene is TRBJ2-1, the V gene TRBV7-7; TRBD1 matches 8 bases. Germline-derived CDR1 and CDR2 are SSHAT and FNYEAQ (reference sequence). This CDR3 comprises 13 residues. CDR3 in amino acids: CASSDAQGAEQFF. The CDR3 region has the DNA TGTGCTAGCAGCGATGCGCAGGGGGCTGAGCAGTTCTTC. The whole variable domain, remainder taken from reference TRBV7-7 and TRBJ2-1, is GAGVSQSPRYKVTKRGQDVTLRCDPISSHATLYWYQQALGQGPEFLTYFNYEAQPDKSGLPSDRFSAERPEGSISTLTIQRTEQRDSAMYRCASSDAQGAEQFFGPGTRLTVL.

The rearrangement links TRBV27 to TRBJ1-5; D is ambiguous. The CDR3 spans 15 residues. CDR1 is MNHEY, CDR2 SMNVEV, per germline (reference sequence). Trimming shortened V by 3 bases and J by 0 bases, and 9 bases separated the two germline ends. The CDR3 sequence: CASSFSFYSNQPQHF. The CDR3 bases are TGTGCCAGCAGTTTCAGCTTCTATAGCAATCAGCCCCAGCATTTT.

This clonotype was counted between two and nine times. The chain recombines TRBV3-1 with TRBJ2-7; D remains unclear. The V and J ends lost 2 bases and 5 bases respectively, with 10 bases between them. Germline loops: CDR1 LGHDT, CDR2 YNNKEL (reference sequence). This CDR3 is 13 amino acids long. CDR3 protein: CASSQWTGNEQYF. For the CDR3, the DNA is TGTGCCAGCAGCCAATGGACGGGTAACGAGCAGTACTTC.

In its sample, this clonotype was seen many times. V and J are TRBV18 and TRBJ2-3, with D perhaps given as TRBD1 or TRBD2 (5 bases each). The CDR3 loop spans 15 amino acids. V was trimmed by 1 base and J by 6 bases, leaving 14 bases between them. CDR1 KGHSH and CDR2 LQKENI come from the germline V gene. The CDR3 spells CASSPLLGTGDTQYF. CDR3 coding DNA: TGTGCCAGCTCACCACTTCTCGGGACCGGGGATACGCAGTATTTT.

The chain is built from TRBV20-1 and TRBJ1-1, with TRBD1 matching over 11 bases. Looked up from germline, CDR1 is DFQATT and CDR2 is SNEGSKA (reference sequence). The CDR3 contains 14 residues. V lost 4 bases, J lost 4 bases, and 5 bases stayed unmatched. CDR3 sequence (DNA): TGCAGTGCTACCTCGGGACAGGGGGTCACTGAAGCTTTCTTT. Protein product: CSATSGQGVTEAFF.

This clonotype turned up a few times. J is TRBJ1-2 and V is TRBV2; D is possibly TRBD1 (6 bases). The V end lost 6 bases, the J end lost 7 bases, and 15 bases lay between the germline ends. Germline V lookup: CDR1 SNHLY, CDR2 FYNNEI. The CDR3 has 13 amino acids. CDR3 nucleotides: TGTGCCAGCAGCGGGACCGGGACATCTGGCTACACCTTC. Translating gives CASSGTGTSGYTF.

This clonotype was counted ten times or more. DNA of the CDR3: TGCGCCAGCAGTGAGTCGACTAGCGGGCCTCCCTTCTACGAGCAGTACTTC. Translated, it gives CASSESTSGPPFYEQYF. The genes are TRBV10-2 and TRBJ2-7; 10 bases agree with TRBD2. Trimming took 0 bases from V and 3 from J; bases not matched to a gene: 8. This CDR3 region has 17 residues. CDR1 and CDR2 from the germline V gene are WSHSY and SAAADI.

This clonotype was seen many times. This chain joins TRBV7-2 and TRBJ2-3; D remains unclear. This CDR3 comprises 14 residues. In germline, CDR1 is SGHTA, CDR2 FQGNSA. With 0 bases removed from V and 3 bases from J, the gap between germline ends came to 7 bases. DNA for the CDR3: TGTGCCAGCAGCTTAGCGGGAACAACAGATACGCAGTATTTT. Its protein is CASSLAGTTDTQYF.

This clonotype turned up a few times. V usage is TRBV7-2 and J usage is TRBJ1-2, with TRBD1 as a possible D gene (6 bases). The CDR3 covers 17 residues. Germline CDR1 is SGHTA and CDR2 is FQGNSA. V lost 2 bases to trimming and J lost 5 bases, with 21 bases between them. CDR3 in DNA: TGTGCCAGCAGCTTAAGGCAGGGGAACACGGGAGGGTATGGCTACACCTTC. Its protein product is CASSLRQGNTGGYGYTF.

This clonotype has just a few counts. Its ends do not fully match the called genes, so a read error is possible. This chain links TRBV6-1 with TRBJ2-3, with D perhaps TRBD1 or TRBD2 (6 bases each). The CDR3 has 14 residues. Germline V gives CDR1 MNHNS, CDR2 SASEGT. In nucleotides, the CDR3 is TGTGCCAGCAGGGAAGGGGGGTCCACAGATACGCAGTATTTT. Translating gives CASREGGSTDTQYF.

V gene TRBV6-5 combines with J gene TRBJ1-1; D is unresolved. CDR3 length: 14 residues. Germline V CDR1 and CDR2: MNHEY, SVGAGI. Trimming shortened V by 4 bases and J by 3 bases, and 12 bases separated the two germline ends. The DNA for the CDR3 is TGTGCCAGCAGTTCCCCCTTAGGTGACACTGAAGCTTTCTTT. Protein: CASSSPLGDTEAFF.

The chain couples TRBV6-5 to TRBJ1-4; a possible D gene is TRBD1 (5 bases). The germline V gene has CDR1 MNHEY and CDR2 SVGAGI. Trimming shortened V by 2 bases and J by 7 bases, and 5 bases separated the two germline ends. The CDR3 sequence is 12 residues long. CDR3 nucleotide sequence: TGTGCCAGCAGTTACGGGGGTGAAAAACTGTTTTTT. Residues: CASSYGGEKLFF.

Remarks on this clonotype: At one of its ends the junction is not consistent with the germline gene, which may arise from a read error. The J gene is TRBJ2-5, the V gene TRBV10-3, with no clear D. The CDR3 has 13 amino acids. Per the germline V gene, CDR1 is ENHRY and CDR2 is SYGVKD. CDR3 sequence: CASSESTPETQYF. CDR3 nucleotides: TGTGCCAGCAGTGAGTCGACCCCAGAGACCCAGTACTTC.

The chain is built from TRBV4-1 and TRBJ2-5; 7 bases line up with TRBD1. After removal of 1 base from V and 4 bases from J, the junction contained 12 bases not matched to a gene. The CDR3 contains 17 residues. Looked up from germline, CDR1 is MGHRA and CDR2 is YSYEKL. CDR3 in amino acids: CASSQGLGDRVGETQYF. CDR3 DNA sequence: TGCGCCAGCAGCCAAGGATTAGGCGACAGGGTGGGAGAGACCCAGTACTTC.

The V gene is TRBV2, the J gene TRBJ1-4; D unclear. The CDR3 is 15 amino acids. V lost 1 base and J lost 3, with 9 bases in between. Per the germline V gene, CDR1 is SNHLY and CDR2 is FYNNEI. The CDR3 reads CASSEGEQPNEKLFF. CDR3 coding DNA: TGTGCCAGCAGTGAAGGAGAGCAGCCTAATGAAAAACTGTTTTTT.

The chain uses TRBV7-6 and TRBJ2-5, with TRBD1 as a possible D gene (6 bases). Trimming took off 4 bases at V and 8 bases at J, with 29 bases between the two ends. The length of the CDR3 is 18 residues. CDR1 is SGHVS and CDR2 is FNYEAQ in the germline V gene. CDR3 coding DNA: TGTGCCAGCAGCTCAAGCCCTACAACAGGGTCCCTCGTTATTACCCAGTACTTC. Translated, it gives CASSSSPTTGSLVITQYF.